One and the same sample provided the 19 T cell receptor beta chains below, sequenced in a study of blood T cells in healthy people across ages. The second PCR ran roughly 7 to 11 cycles with a sample-barcoded 5' primer and J-beta primers. From the 5' RACE reads, TCRdb called clonotypes with MiXCR, one entry per CDR3 protein. The profile covers over 550,000 distinct CDR3 sequences, with about 30% appearing a single time and approximately 14% taken by the ten largest. Sequenced input: blood. The receptors originated from a woman aged 80 or over in good health.

Points on this clonotype: Since a much larger clone is just one base distant, this may be a read error. This chain joins TRBV5-6 and TRBJ2-1, with D possibly being TRBD2 (7 bases). The CDR3 has 15 amino acids. V gave up 1 base and J gave up 8 bases, with 16 bases separating them. The germline V gene encodes CDR1 SGHDT and CDR2 YYEEEE. DNA of the CDR3: TGTGCCAGCAGCTTGCCCCCGGGGGGCGTGGATGAGCAGTTCTTC. This encodes CASSLPPGGVDEQFF.

The V gene is TRBV7-9, the J gene TRBJ2-3; 9 positions match TRBD2. Per germline, CDR1 SEHNR and CDR2 FQNEAQ (reference sequence). Trimming removed 5 bases from V and 8 bases from J; junction bases left unmatched: 8. The CDR3 extends over 14 amino acids. CDR3 loop: CASSRRLAVGTQYF. As DNA, the CDR3 is TGTGCCAGCAGCAGGAGACTAGCGGTGGGTACGCAGTATTTT.

Of note for this clonotype: The junction departs from the called germline gene at one end, perhaps through a read error. The CDR3 here is CSARDFSRSQETRYF. The CDR3, as DNA: TGCAGTGCTAGAGACTTCTCCAGGAGCCAAGAGACCCGGTACTTC. The chain carries TRBV20-1 and TRBJ2-5; D not certain. The V gene's germline CDR1 is DFQATT and CDR2 SNEGSKA (reference sequence). This CDR3 has 15 residues.

This clonotype was counted at least ten times. This chain joins TRBV12-3 or TRBV12-4 and TRBJ1-6; 9 nucleotides line up with TRBD1. Trimming cost V 7 bases and J 10 bases; bases outside gene matches: 8. This CDR3 is built from 14 residues. CDR3 sequence (DNA): TGTGCCAGCACCTTTAACAGGGGGCGATCACCCCTCCACTTT. This gives the protein CASTFNRGRSPLHF.

This clonotype was picked up many times. The V call is TRBV27, the J call TRBJ2-2; D possibly corresponds to TRBD1 (6 bases). Germline V gene sequence: CDR1 MNHEY, CDR2 SMNVEV (reference sequence). Trimming left V 0 bases short and J 3 bases short, with 11 bases between. The CDR3 has 16 residues. The CDR3 DNA is TGTGCCAGCAGTTTATCCGGGACACGGTACACCGGGGAGCTGTTTTTT. Protein product: CASSLSGTRYTGELFF.

Ten or more counts support this clonotype. The CDR3 DNA reads TGCAGTGCTAGAGATTTGGGCAGGGGCTCCTACGAGCAGTACTTC. Translation: CSARDLGRGSYEQYF. V gene TRBV20-1 combines with J gene TRBJ2-7; tentative D call: TRBD1 (6 bases). The CDR3 loop spans 15 amino acids. CDR1 and CDR2 (germline): DFQATT, SNEGSKA (reference sequence). Trimming left V 0 bases short and J 0 bases short, with 12 bases between.

The chain employs TRBV29-1 and TRBJ1-2; D uncertain. The CDR3 contains 11 residues. V lost 1 base and J 8 bases, leaving 8 bases between the germline ends. CDR1 SQVTM and CDR2 ANQGSEA come from the germline V gene. The CDR3 sequence is CSVEGLSGYTF. CDR3 DNA: TGCAGCGTTGAAGGACTCTCCGGCTACACCTTC.

This clonotype was seen many times. The rearrangement links TRBV7-2 to TRBJ2-5; D is ambiguous. With 1 base removed from V and 5 bases from J, the gap between germline ends came to 14 bases. Germline CDR1 and CDR2: SGHTA and FQGNSA. The CDR3 consists of 15 residues. CDR3 protein: CASSLETTRSETQYF. In DNA, the CDR3 is TGTGCCAGCAGCTTAGAAACTACCCGGTCGGAGACCCAGTACTTC.

The chain combines TRBV12-3 or TRBV12-4 with TRBJ1-2; D remains unclear. The V end lost 6 bases, the J end lost 4 bases, and 12 bases lay between the germline ends. This CDR3 is built from 13 residues. The CDR3 sequence: CASRPAGSYGYTF. DNA for the CDR3: TGTGCCAGCAGACCCGCGGGGAGCTATGGCTACACCTTC.

This clonotype was detected many times. The J gene is TRBJ2-7, the V gene TRBV18, with D tentatively TRBD2 (6 bases). This CDR3 contains 13 residues. The germline V gene has CDR1 KGHSH and CDR2 LQKENI. V was trimmed by 3 bases and J by 1 base, leaving 7 bases between them. In DNA, the CDR3 is TGTGCCAGCTCACCGCGGGAATCCTACGAGCAGTACTTC. Translated, it gives CASSPRESYEQYF.

This chain links TRBV28 with TRBJ1-1, with unresolved D. V was shortened by 7 bases and J by 0 bases, with 12 bases between the two germline ends. Germline V gene lookup returns CDR1 MDHEN and CDR2 SYDVKM. The CDR3 is made up of 14 amino acids. CDR3 residues: CASKTRVLNTEAFF. Written as DNA, the CDR3 is TGTGCCAGCAAAACGCGGGTCTTGAACACTGAAGCTTTCTTT.

This clonotype was seen a few times. The chain combines TRBV25-1 with TRBJ1-2, with 8 bases fitting TRBD1. The CDR3 loop spans 13 amino acids. J gave up 3 bases and V 4 bases, and 1 base lay outside the gene matches. Per germline, CDR1 MGHDK and CDR2 SYGVNS. The CDR3 nucleotides are TGTGCCAGCAGTGGGACAGGGCACTATGGCTACACCTTC. Its translation: CASSGTGHYGYTF.

V gene TRBV3-1 combines with J gene TRBJ1-5; tentative D call: TRBD1 (6 bases). The CDR3 consists of 13 residues. Germline CDR1 LGHDT, CDR2 YNNKEL (reference sequence). V was cut by 4 bases and J by 8 bases, with 12 bases left in between. CDR3 region: CASSLRRDKPQHF. For the CDR3, the DNA is TGTGCCAGCAGCCTCAGGAGGGACAAGCCCCAGCATTTT.

This clonotype was found many times. This rearrangement joins TRBV12-3 or TRBV12-4 to TRBJ2-7, with 15 bases matching TRBD2. The CDR3 loop spans 17 amino acids. The junction had 1 base not matched to a gene; V was cut back by 0 bases and J by 1 base. CDR3 region: CASSLAGLAGGSYEQYF. Here the CDR3 DNA reads TGTGCCAGCAGTTTAGCGGGACTAGCGGGGGGTTCCTACGAGCAGTACTTC.

Many counts were recorded for this clonotype. This chain joins TRBV2 and TRBJ2-3; 15 bases match TRBD2. Germline assignment: CDR1 SNHLY and CDR2 FYNNEI. V lost 6 bases to trimming and J lost 1 base; unmatched junction nucleotides: 2. The CDR3 runs to 16 residues. This CDR3 is CASRGTSGGRTDTQYF. The CDR3, as DNA: TGTGCCAGCAGGGGGACTAGCGGGGGGCGCACAGATACGCAGTATTTT. Complete variable domain (other parts from reference TRBV2 and TRBJ2-3): EPEVTQTPSHQVTQMGQEVILRCVPISNHLYFYWYRQILGQKVEFLVSFYNNEISEKSEIFDDQFSVERPDGSNFTLKIRSTKLEDSAMYFCASRGTSGGRTDTQYFGPGTRLTVL.

This clonotype has just a few counts. A much larger clone differs by one base, so this may be a read error. V and J are TRBV30 and TRBJ1-2, with D unresolved. The V end lost 2 bases, the J end lost 7 bases, and 14 bases lay between the germline ends. This CDR3 contains 13 residues. Germline V gene data show CDR1 as GTSNPN and CDR2 as SVGIG (reference sequence). In DNA, the CDR3 is TGTGCCTGGAGTTTTATCAGAGGCTGTGGCTACACCTTC. Its translation is CAWSFIRGCGYTF. The full variable domain, completed using reference TRBV30 and TRBJ1-2, is SQTIHQWPATLVQPVGSPLSLECTVEGTSNPNLYWYRQAAGRGLQLLFYSVGIGQISSEVPQNLSASRPQDRQFILSSKKLLLSDSGFYLCAWSFIRGCGYTFGSGTRLTVV.

Ten or more counts support this clonotype. V and J are TRBV12-3 or TRBV12-4 and TRBJ2-3; D is unclear. The CDR3 contains 17 residues. V was shortened by 6 bases and J by 4 bases, with 23 bases between the two germline ends. CDR3: CASSGIRTYLGADTQYF. Here the CDR3 DNA reads TGTGCCAGCAGCGGAATCAGGACCTACCTTGGCGCAGATACGCAGTATTTT.

This clonotype occurred a few times. An end of the junction differs from the germline gene, which may be a read error. The chain combines TRBV18 with TRBJ2-2; no clear D. Germline CDR1 KGHSH, CDR2 LQKENI. The CDR3 is 14 amino acids. The CDR3 region has the DNA TGTGCCTGCTCACCACCCGTGAACACCGGGGAGCTGTTTTTT. Residues: CACSPPVNTGELFF.

A note on this clonotype: Being one base from a much bigger clone, this may be a read error. The gene calls are TRBV12-3 or TRBV12-4 and TRBJ2-5, with a possible D match to TRBD1 (5 bases). Trimming pared 1 base from V and 11 bases from J, leaving 11 bases between. The CDR3 extends over 12 amino acids. For the CDR3, the DNA is TGTGCCAGCAGTTTAGGACAGAATGAGCAGTACTTC. Translated, it gives CASSLGQNEQYF.